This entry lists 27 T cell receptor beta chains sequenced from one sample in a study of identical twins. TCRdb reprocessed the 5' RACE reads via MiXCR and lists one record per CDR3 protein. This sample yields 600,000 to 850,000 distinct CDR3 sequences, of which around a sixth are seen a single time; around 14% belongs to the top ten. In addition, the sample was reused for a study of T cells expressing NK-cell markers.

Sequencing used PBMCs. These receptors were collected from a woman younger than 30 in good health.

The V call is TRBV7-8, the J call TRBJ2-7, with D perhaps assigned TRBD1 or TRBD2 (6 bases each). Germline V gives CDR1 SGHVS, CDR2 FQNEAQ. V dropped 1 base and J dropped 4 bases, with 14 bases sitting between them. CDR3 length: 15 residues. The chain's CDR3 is CASSLDGGGLYEQYF. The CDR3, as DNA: TGTGCCAGCAGCTTAGACGGAGGGGGTCTTTACGAGCAGTACTTC.

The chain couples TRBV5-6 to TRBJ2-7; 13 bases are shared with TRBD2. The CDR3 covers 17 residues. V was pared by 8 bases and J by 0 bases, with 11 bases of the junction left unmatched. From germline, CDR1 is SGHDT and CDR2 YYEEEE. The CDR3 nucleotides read TGTGCCAGTTCGGGACTAGCGGGAAACGGTTCCTCCTACGAGCAGTACTTC. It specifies CASSGLAGNGSSYEQYF. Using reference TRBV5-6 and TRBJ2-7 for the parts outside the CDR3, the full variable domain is DAGVTQSPTHLIKTRGQQVTLRCSPKSGHDTVSWYQQALGQGPQFIFQYYEEEERQRGNFPDRFSGHQFPNYSSELNVNALLLGDSALYLCASSGLAGNGSSYEQYFGPGTRLTVT.

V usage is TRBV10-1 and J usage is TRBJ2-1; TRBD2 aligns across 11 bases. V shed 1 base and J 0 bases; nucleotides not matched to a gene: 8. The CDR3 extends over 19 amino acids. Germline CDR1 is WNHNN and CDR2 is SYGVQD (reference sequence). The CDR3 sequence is CASSELAGGPTSSYNEQFF. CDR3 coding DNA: TGCGCCAGCAGTGAGTTAGCGGGAGGGCCTACCAGCTCCTACAATGAGCAGTTCTTC.

CDR3 sequence: CASSAETGTGEQYF. The CDR3 DNA reads TGTGCCAGCAGCGCGGAGACCGGGACTGGAGAGCAGTACTTC. This chain joins TRBV9 and TRBJ2-7; tentatively, D is TRBD2 (6 bases). The germline V gene encodes CDR1 SGDLS and CDR2 YYNGEE. The CDR3 is 14 residues long. The V end was cut by 3 bases, the J end by 7 bases, with 17 bases between. Using reference TRBV9 and TRBJ2-7 for the parts outside the CDR3, the full variable domain is DSGVTQTPKHLITATGQRVTLRCSPRSGDLSVYWYQQSLDQGLQFLIQYYNGEERAKGNILERFSAQQFPDLHSELNLSSLELGDSALYFCASSAETGTGEQYFGPGTRLTVT.

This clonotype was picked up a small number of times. In nucleotides, the CDR3 is TGTGCCAGCAGCCAAGTAGCCCTTTTCAATGAGCAGTTCTTC. Encoded protein: CASSQVALFNEQFF. The chain has TRBV9 and TRBJ2-1; D is undetermined. Trimming stripped 4 bases from V and 6 bases from J, with 14 bases between. The CDR3 spans 14 residues. Germline V gene data show CDR1 as SGDLS and CDR2 as YYNGEE.

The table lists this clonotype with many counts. This CDR3 reads CSARQGTYEQYF. The CDR3 nucleotides are TGCAGTGCTCGACAGGGGACTTACGAGCAGTACTTC. This chain joins TRBV20-1 and TRBJ2-7; 8 bases fit TRBD1. From germline, CDR1 is DFQATT and CDR2 SNEGSKA (reference sequence). The V gene end was trimmed by 5 bases and the J gene end by 4 bases; junction bases not matched to a gene: 4. This CDR3 region has 12 residues.

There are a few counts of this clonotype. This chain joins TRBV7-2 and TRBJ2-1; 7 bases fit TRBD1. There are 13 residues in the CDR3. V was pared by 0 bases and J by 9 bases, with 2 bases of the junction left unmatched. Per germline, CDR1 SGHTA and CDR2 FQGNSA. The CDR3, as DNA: TGTGCCAGCAGCTTAGCACAGGGGACTGAGCAGTTCTTC. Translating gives CASSLAQGTEQFF.

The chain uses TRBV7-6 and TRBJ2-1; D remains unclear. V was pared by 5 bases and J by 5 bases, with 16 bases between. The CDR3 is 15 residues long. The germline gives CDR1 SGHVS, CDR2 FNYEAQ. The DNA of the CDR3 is TGTGCCAGCAGCCCAGATTTCTCATGGGACAATGAGCAGTTCTTC. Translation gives CASSPDFSWDNEQFF.

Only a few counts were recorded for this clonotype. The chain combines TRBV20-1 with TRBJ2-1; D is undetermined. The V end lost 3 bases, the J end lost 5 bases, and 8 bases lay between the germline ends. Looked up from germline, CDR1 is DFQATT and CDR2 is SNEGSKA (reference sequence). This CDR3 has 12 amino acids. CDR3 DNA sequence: TGCAGTGCTAGGCATCTGCACAATGAGCAGTTCTTC. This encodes CSARHLHNEQFF.

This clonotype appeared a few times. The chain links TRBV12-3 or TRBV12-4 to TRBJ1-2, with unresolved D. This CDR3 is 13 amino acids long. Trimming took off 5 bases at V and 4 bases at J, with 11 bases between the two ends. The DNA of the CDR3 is TGTGCCAGCAGTGGGCCCCGTGGCTATGGCTACACCTTC. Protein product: CASSGPRGYGYTF.

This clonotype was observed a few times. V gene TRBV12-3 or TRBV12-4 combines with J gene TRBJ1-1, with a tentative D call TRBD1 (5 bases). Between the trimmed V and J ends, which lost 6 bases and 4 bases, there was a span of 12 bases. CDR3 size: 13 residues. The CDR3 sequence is CASRDQGSTEAFF. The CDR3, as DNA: TGTGCCAGCAGGGACCAGGGATCCACTGAAGCTTTCTTT.

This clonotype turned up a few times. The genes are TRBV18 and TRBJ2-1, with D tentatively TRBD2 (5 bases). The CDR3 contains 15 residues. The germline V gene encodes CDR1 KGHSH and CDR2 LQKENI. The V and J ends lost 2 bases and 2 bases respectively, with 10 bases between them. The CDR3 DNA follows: TGTGCCAGCTCACCAGGACTCTCTACCTACAATGAGCAGTTCTTC. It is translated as CASSPGLSTYNEQFF.

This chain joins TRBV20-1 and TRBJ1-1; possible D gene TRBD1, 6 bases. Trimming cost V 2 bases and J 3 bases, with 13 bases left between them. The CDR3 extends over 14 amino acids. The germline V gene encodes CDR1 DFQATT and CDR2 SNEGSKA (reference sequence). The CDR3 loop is CSARYRDLDTEAFF. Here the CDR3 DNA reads TGCAGTGCTAGATACAGGGATCTGGACACTGAAGCTTTCTTT.

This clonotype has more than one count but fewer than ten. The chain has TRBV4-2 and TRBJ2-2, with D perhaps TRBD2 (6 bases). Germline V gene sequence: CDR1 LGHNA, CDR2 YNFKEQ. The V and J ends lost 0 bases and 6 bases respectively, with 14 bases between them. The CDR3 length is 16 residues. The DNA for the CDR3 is TGTGCCAGCAGCCAAGATGCGGGGAAGCTAGCCGGGGAGCTGTTTTTT. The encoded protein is CASSQDAGKLAGELFF.

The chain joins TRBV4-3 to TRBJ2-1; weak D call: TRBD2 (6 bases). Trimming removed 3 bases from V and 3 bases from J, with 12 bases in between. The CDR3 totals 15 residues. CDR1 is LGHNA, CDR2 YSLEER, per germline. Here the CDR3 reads CASSQGGGHYNEQFF. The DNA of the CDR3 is TGCGCCAGCAGCCAGGGGGGAGGCCACTACAATGAGCAGTTCTTC.

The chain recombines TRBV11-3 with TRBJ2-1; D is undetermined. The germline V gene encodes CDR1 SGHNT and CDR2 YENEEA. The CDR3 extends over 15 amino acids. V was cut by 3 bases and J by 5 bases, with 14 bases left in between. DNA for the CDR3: TGTGCCAGCAGCTTCAGTCGGTTGGATAACAATGAGCAGTTCTTC. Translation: CASSFSRLDNNEQFF.

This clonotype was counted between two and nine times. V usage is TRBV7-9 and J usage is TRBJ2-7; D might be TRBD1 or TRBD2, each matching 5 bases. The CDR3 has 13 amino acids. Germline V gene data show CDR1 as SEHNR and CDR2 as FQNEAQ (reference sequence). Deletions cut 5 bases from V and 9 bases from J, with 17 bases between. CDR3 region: CASSPGTGPWQYF. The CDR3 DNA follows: TGTGCCAGCAGCCCCGGGACCGGCCCCTGGCAGTACTTC.

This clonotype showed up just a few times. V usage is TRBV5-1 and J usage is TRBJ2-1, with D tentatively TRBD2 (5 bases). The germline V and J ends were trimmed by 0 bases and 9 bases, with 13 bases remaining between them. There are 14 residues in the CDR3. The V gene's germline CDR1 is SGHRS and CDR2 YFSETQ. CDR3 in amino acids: CASSLGIGSREQFF. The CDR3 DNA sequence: TGCGCCAGCAGCTTGGGAATAGGGAGTCGTGAGCAGTTCTTC.

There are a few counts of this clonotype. CDR3 DNA sequence: TGCATCGTACTCATGACGGAGGAGCAGTACTTC. Translating it yields CIVLMTEEQYF. The chain combines TRBV20-1 with TRBJ2-7; D gene uncertain. The germline CDR1 and CDR2 sequences are DFQATT and SNEGSKA (reference sequence). The CDR3 has 11 amino acids.

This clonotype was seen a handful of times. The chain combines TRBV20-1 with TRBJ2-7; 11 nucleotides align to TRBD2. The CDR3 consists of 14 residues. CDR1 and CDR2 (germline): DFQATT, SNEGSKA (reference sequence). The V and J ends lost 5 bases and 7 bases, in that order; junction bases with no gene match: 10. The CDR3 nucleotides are TGCAGTGCTTTCTCAACTAGCGGGAGTCAAGAGCAGTACTTC. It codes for CSAFSTSGSQEQYF.

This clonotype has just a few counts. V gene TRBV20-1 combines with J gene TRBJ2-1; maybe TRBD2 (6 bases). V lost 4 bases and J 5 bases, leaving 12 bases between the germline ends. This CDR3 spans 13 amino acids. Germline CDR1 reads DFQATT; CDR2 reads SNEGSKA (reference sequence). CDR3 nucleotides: TGCAGTGCTACCGGAGGGGCCGACAATGAGCAGTTCTTC. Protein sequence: CSATGGADNEQFF.

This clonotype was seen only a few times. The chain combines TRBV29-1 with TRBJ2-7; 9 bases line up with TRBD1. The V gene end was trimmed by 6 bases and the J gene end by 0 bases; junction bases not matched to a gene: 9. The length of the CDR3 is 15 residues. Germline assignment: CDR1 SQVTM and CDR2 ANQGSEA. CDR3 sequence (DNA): TGCAGCGTCGCGTCCGGGACAGGGAGCTCCTACGAGCAGTACTTC. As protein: CSVASGTGSSYEQYF.

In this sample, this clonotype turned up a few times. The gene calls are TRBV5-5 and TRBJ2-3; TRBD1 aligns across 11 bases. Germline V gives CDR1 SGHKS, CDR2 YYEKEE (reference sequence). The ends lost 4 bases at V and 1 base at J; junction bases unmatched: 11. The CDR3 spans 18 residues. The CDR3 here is CASSPDRGLPFGTDTQYF. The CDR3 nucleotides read TGTGCCAGCAGCCCGGACAGGGGGCTACCCTTTGGCACAGATACGCAGTATTTT.

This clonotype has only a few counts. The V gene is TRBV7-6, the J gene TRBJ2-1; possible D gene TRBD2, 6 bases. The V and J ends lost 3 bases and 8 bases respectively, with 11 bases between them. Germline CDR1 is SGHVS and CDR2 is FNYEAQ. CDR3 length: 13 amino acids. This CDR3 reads CASSFSGVYEQFF. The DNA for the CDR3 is TGTGCCAGCAGCTTTTCGGGGGTCTATGAGCAGTTCTTC.

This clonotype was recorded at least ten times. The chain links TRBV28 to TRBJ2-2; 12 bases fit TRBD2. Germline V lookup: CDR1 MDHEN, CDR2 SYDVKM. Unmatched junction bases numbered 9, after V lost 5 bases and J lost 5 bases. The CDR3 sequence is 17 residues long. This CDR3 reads CASSPRTSGTRTGELFF. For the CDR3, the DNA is TGTGCCAGCAGTCCTAGGACTAGCGGGACTAGGACCGGGGAGCTGTTTTTT.

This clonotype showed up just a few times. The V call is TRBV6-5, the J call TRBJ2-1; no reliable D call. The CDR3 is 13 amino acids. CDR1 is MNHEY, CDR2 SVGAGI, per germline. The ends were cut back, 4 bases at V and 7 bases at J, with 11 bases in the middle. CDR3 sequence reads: CASSSSFGNEQFF. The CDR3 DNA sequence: TGTGCCAGCAGTTCCTCATTTGGGAATGAGCAGTTCTTC.

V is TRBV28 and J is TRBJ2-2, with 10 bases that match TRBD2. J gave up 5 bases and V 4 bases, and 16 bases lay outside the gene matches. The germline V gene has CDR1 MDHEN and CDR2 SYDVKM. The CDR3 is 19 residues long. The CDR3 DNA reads TGTGCCAGCAGTTCTCACCCGACTAGCGGGCGACCCTATACCGGGGAGCTGTTTTTT. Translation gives CASSSHPTSGRPYTGELFF.